The sequence of this TCR beta chain was determined in a study of blood T cell repertoires in COVID-19. Overall study context: COVID-19 samples from acute and convalescent phases originated in the United States, Italy and Spain.

Germline loops: CDR1 SGHTA, CDR2 FQGNSA. The CDR3 runs 16 residues. After removal of 4 bases from V and 0 bases from J, the junction contained 4 bases not matched to a gene. Per the original methods: Cell counts per sample came from amplifying reference gene primers. Sequenced by immunoSEQ multiplex PCR; TCRdb stores in-frame clones only, minus some. That table furnishes V, J and clone size, whereas the DNA furnished D and trimming. The data contain over 150,000 clones, around nine tenths of them singletons. The chain links TRBV7-2 to TRBJ2-1; 9 nucleotides line up with TRBD2. The clonotype was recovered from a man aged 35-49 years with active or convalescent COVID-19. The sample consisted of peripheral blood. CDR3 DNA: TGTGCCAGCAGCTCGAGCGGGGGGTACTCCTACAATGAGCAGTTCTTC. Encoded protein: CASSSSGGYSYNEQFF.